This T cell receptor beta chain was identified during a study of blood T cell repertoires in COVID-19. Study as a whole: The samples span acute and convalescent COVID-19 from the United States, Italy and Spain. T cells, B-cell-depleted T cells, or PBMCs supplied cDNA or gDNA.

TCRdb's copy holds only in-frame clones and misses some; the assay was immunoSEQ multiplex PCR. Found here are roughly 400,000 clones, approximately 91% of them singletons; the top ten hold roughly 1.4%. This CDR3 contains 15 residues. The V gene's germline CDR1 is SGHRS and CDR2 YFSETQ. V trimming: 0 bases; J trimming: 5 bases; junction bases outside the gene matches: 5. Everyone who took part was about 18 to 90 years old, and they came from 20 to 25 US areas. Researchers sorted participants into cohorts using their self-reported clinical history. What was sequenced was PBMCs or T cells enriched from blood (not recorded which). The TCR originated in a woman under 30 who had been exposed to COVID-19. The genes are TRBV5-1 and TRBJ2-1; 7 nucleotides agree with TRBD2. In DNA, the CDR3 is TGCGCCAGCAGCTTGGTTCTAGCGGCTCACAATGAGCAGTTCTTC. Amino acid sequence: CASSLVLAAHNEQFF.